The TCR beta chain described here comes from a study of T cell clonotyping in hematopoietic cell transplantation (dated by TCRdb to the early 2020s). Regarding the complete study: A total of under 150 blood samples were collected in the study from roughly 33 consecutive transplant recipients and their related donors. Patient recruitment ran from 2015 to January 2017, and follow-up continued until late 2020 or death.

The time point label of this sample denotes: 180 days after allo-HCT. Blood from recipients was drawn about 28 days before transplant and again at days 30, 100 and 180 after transplant. Using Nuclei Lysis Solution, genomic DNA was extracted from unfractionated peripheral blood mononuclear cells that were either fresh or cryopreserved. Results and caveats for the whole study, not just this receptor: Broader TCR repertoire diversity after transplant was predicted by Inverse Simpson Index values from donors and from recipients before transplant. After transplant, TCR diversity in recipients dropped, and pathologically expanded clonotypes increased progressively from day 30 to day 180. Sample size was limited, and cells were not sorted, so CD4 and CD8 repertoire contributions could not be separated. Recipient repertoires showed only a small fraction of overlap with donor repertoires, and over 95% appeared de novo at the given depth.

Via the germline V gene, CDR1 is SGDLS and CDR2 YYNGEE. The V end loses 1 base and the J end loses 7 bases, and a stretch of 11 bases separates them. Spanning cysteine to phenylalanine, the CDR3 consists of 14 amino acids. Left in the record is the CDR3 DNA by itself, 42 bases read in frame from the first base. As concerns this clone: Its binding antigen is unknown. Nothing much larger sits one base from this clone, and base qualities are not available.

With the immunoSEQ assay, which is a bias-controlled multiplex PCR relying on V- and J-specific primers, TCR beta CDR3 regions were amplified from genomic DNA. In a second PCR step, a proprietary barcode and Illumina adapter sequences were attached to the CDR3 amplicons. CDR3 libraries were sequenced on an Illumina MiSeq instrument. Under the source paper's analysis protocol: immunoSEQ Analyzer 3.0 was used for export and quality control, with R Bioconductor and Immunarch used for downstream analyses. Repertoire metrics were calculated using only productive rearrangements within the normalized downsampled data set. Pathologically expanded clonotypes were defined as those larger than 5 templates in the normalized cohort. The Inverse Simpson Index served as the measure of repertoire diversity. The non-normalized data set was used for CMV-specificity analyses so that all clonotypes could be captured. TCRdb's version of the immuneACCESS table is confined to in-frame rearrangements and falls short of the full clone set. An unresolved V gene accounts for under half of the shortfall where checked; the remainder is of unknown origin. V and J calls and clone size are those listed in that table; D and trimming were worked out from the DNA. The sample records approximately 11,000 clones, 89% of which are singletons. The ten largest account for around 38% of the sample.

This sequence originates from a male patient between 60 and 69 years old who had an allogeneic stem cell transplant from an unrelated donor, so the T cells may come from the graft donor. Some clones in this sample may be carry-over from other donors' samples. Specimen: PBMCs, collected 180 days after allogeneic stem cell transplant. The rearranged segments are TRBV9 and TRBJ2-2, with the D gene not confidently named. CDR3 sequence: CASSVYPRSGELFF. The sequenced DNA: TGTGCCAGCAGCGTATACCCGAGGAGCGGGGAGCTGTTTTTT.